The 10 T cell receptor beta chains in this list originate from one sample, sequenced in a study of blood T cells in healthy people across ages. The authors ran a second PCR of roughly 6 to 12 cycles using a sample-barcoded 5' primer and a J-beta primer mix. TCRdb passed the 5' RACE reads through MiXCR, listing each CDR3 protein once. Among about 1,400,000 distinct CDR3 sequences listed, approximately 38% were seen once. The material sequenced was blood. The receptors shown here come from a young woman in good health.

V and J are TRBV6-4 and TRBJ2-3; no reliable D call. The CDR3 extends over 14 amino acids. Germline V gene data show CDR1 as MRHNA and CDR2 as SNTAGT. V dropped 2 bases and J dropped 1 base, with 7 bases sitting between them. The chain's CDR3 is CASSDVGGTDTQYF. The CDR3 DNA is TGTGCCAGCAGTGACGTGGGCGGCACAGATACGCAGTATTTT.

This clonotype was detected a few times. The J gene is TRBJ2-1, the V gene TRBV7-2; D is possibly TRBD1 (5 bases). Trimming shortened V by 3 bases and J by 7 bases, and 19 bases separated the two germline ends. This CDR3 comprises 16 residues. The V gene's germline CDR1 is SGHTA and CDR2 FQGNSA. CDR3 protein: CASSFAGPMGRNEQFF. The CDR3 nucleotides read TGTGCCAGCAGCTTCGCCGGTCCGATGGGGCGGAATGAGCAGTTCTTC.

With respect to this clonotype: The junction and the germline gene differ at one end; a read error may be behind it. V usage is TRBV6-1 and J usage is TRBJ2-3; 13 bases line up with TRBD2. CDR1 is MNHNS, CDR2 SASEGT, per germline. The CDR3 totals 18 residues. Here the CDR3 reads CASSKAPTSGGVTDTQYF. The DNA of the CDR3 is TGTGCCAGCAGTAAAGCCCCTACTAGCGGGGGGGTGACAGATACGCAGTATTTT.

This chain joins TRBV24-1 and TRBJ1-5; the match to TRBD1 covers 8 bases. The CDR3 is made up of 14 amino acids. V shed 4 bases and J 8 bases; nucleotides not matched to a gene: 6. Germline V gives CDR1 KGHDR, CDR2 SFDVKD. CDR3 in DNA: TGTGCCACCAGTGACTATGACAGGGGAGAGCCCCAGCATTTT. Encoded protein: CATSDYDRGEPQHF.

The rearrangement uses TRBV6-2 or TRBV6-3 and TRBJ2-1; 8 positions match TRBD2. This CDR3 comprises 17 residues. J lost 7 bases, V lost 4 bases, and 15 bases had no gene match. Germline CDR1 and CDR2: MNHEY and SVGEGT. The CDR3, as DNA: TGTGCCAGCAGTTTCTCCCCGGGACTAGGAGGAGCAAATGAGCAGTTCTTC. Encoded protein: CASSFSPGLGGANEQFF.

This clonotype was observed once. The genes are TRBV20-1 and TRBJ2-7; 7 nucleotides match TRBD2. The junction had 15 bases not matched to a gene; V was cut back by 0 bases and J by 7 bases. CDR1 is DFQATT and CDR2 is SNEGSKA in the germline V gene (reference sequence). CDR3 length equals 16 residues. In DNA form, the CDR3 reads TGCAGTGCTAGAGATAAACTGGCAGGGAGGGGAGAGGAGCAGTACTTC. It encodes CSARDKLAGRGEEQYF.

This clonotype was seen only a few times. The rearrangement uses TRBV7-2 and TRBJ2-5; 7 bases line up with TRBD2. The CDR3 spans 14 residues. Germline-derived CDR1 and CDR2 are SGHTA and FQGNSA. V was clipped by 5 bases and J by 1 base; unmatched bases: 4. The CDR3 DNA sequence: TGTGCCAGCAGCCCGGTAGCGGGCCAAGAGACCCAGTACTTC. It specifies CASSPVAGQETQYF.

The table lists this clonotype with many counts. The chain joins TRBV29-1 to TRBJ2-1; no firm D call. CDR1 and CDR2 (germline): SQVTM, ANQGSEA. This CDR3 region has 13 residues. The V end was cut by 4 bases, the J end by 4 bases, with 11 bases between. The DNA for the CDR3 is TGCAGCGTTGGGGTAGTTCCTTACAATGAGCAGTTCTTC. It yields the protein CSVGVVPYNEQFF.

The chain carries TRBV28 and TRBJ2-5, with a weak D call TRBD2 (6 bases). Germline V gives CDR1 MDHEN, CDR2 SYDVKM. The V end lost 6 bases, the J end lost 2 bases, and 13 bases lay between the germline ends. The CDR3 is made up of 14 amino acids. The CDR3 loop is CASSRPLAQETQYF. DNA of the CDR3: TGTGCCAGCAGCCGCCCTCTAGCGCAAGAGACCCAGTACTTC.

Only one count was recorded for this clonotype. This chain uses TRBV12-3 or TRBV12-4 with TRBJ2-1; 15 nucleotides align to TRBD2. V was pared by 5 bases and J by 4 bases, with 12 bases of the junction left unmatched. This CDR3 region has 19 residues. The CDR3 loop is CASSPGLAGGADRYNEQFF. The CDR3, as DNA: TGTGCCAGCAGTCCTGGACTAGCGGGGGGGGCCGATCGGTACAATGAGCAGTTCTTC.